The text below deals with one T cell receptor (beta chain). Its antigen remains unidentified. The sample is drawn from a study of cytomegalovirus exposure and HLA in healthy donors. General study findings and limits: Certain sequence variants were highly shared and formed a cluster, and this cluster was likely a sequencing artifact. Most observed TCR sequences were rare, whereas some public TCRs were detected in many donors.

The V gene's germline CDR1 is SGHTA and CDR2 FQGNSA. The trim removed 1 base at V and 4 bases at J, leaving 6 bases unmatched. CDR3 size: 16 residues. Amplification used 60 Vbeta primers and 13 Jbeta primers. Clones were read by immunoSEQ multiplex PCR, and TCRdb kept only the in-frame ones, dropping some. In the table there are some 120,000 clones, 80% of which are singletons. What was sequenced was PBMCs. The chain is built from TRBV7-2 and TRBJ2-3, with 9 bases lining up with TRBD1. This sequence was found in a male donor in good health and CMV-seronegative. The CDR3 protein is CASSLGGGTGSDTQYF. The CDR3 bases are TGTGCCAGCAGCTTAGGTGGCGGGACAGGGTCAGATACGCAGTATTTT.